Listed below are T cell receptor beta chains from one sample, sequenced in a study of spatial heterogeneity in lung cancer. TCRdb re-analysed the 5' RACE reads in MiXCR, keeping a single row per CDR3 protein. This sample yields 50,000 to 65,000 distinct CDR3 sequences, of which about 8% are seen a single time; around 16% belongs to the top ten. This sample comprised PBMCs, obtained at surgery. All receptors come from a female donor with early-stage non-small cell lung cancer. The CDR3 runs from the conserved cysteine through the conserved F or W. A D gene is named only where the DNA matches it firmly. Expanded clones are given a class, and other clones once, few, many or no size at all.

CDR3 protein: CASSGAGNTGELFF
CDR3 DNA: TGTGCCAGCAGCGGAGCGGGAAACACCGGGGAGCTGTTTTTT
clone size: NA
D gene: TRBD2
V gene: TRBV7-3
J gene: TRBJ2-2

CDR3 protein: CASRGTQGGNTDTQYF
CDR3 DNA: TGTGCCAGCAGAGGGACTCAGGGTGGAAACACAGATACGCAGTATTTT
clone size: many
D gene: NA
V gene: TRBV6-1
J gene: TRBJ2-3

CDR3 protein: CSASPPQGVTNYGYTF
CDR3 DNA: TGCAGTGCTAGTCCCCCTCAGGGGGTGACTAACTATGGCTACACCTTC
clone size: NA
D gene: TRBD1
V gene: TRBV20-1
J gene: TRBJ1-2

CDR3 protein: CASHTTQRAGGTTEAFF
CDR3 DNA: TGTGCCAGCCATACCACTCAGCGAGCAGGGGGAACAACTGAAGCTTTCTTT
clone size: NA
D gene: TRBD1
V gene: TRBV28
J gene: TRBJ1-1

CDR3 protein: CASSSPAQGTDTQYF
CDR3 DNA: TGTGCCAGCAGTTCCCCCGCACAGGGCACAGATACGCAGTATTTT
clone size: many
D gene: NA
V gene: TRBV28
J gene: TRBJ2-3

CDR3 protein: CSATRDFQGRTQYF
CDR3 DNA: TGCAGTGCCACCCGGGACTTCCAAGGGAGGACCCAGTACTTC
clone size: many
D gene: NA
V gene: TRBV20-1
J gene: TRBJ2-5

CDR3 protein: CASIKGGYNEQFF
CDR3 DNA: TGTGCCAGCATTAAGGGGGGCTACAATGAGCAGTTCTTC
clone size: few
D gene: NA
V gene: TRBV12-3/TRBV12-4
J gene: TRBJ2-1

CDR3 protein: CSARVTGGPNEKLFF
CDR3 DNA: TGCAGTGCTAGGGTAACAGGGGGCCCCAATGAAAAACTGTTTTTT
clone size: NA
D gene: TRBD1
V gene: TRBV20-1
J gene: TRBJ1-4

CDR3 protein: CASSLSGGLTDTQYF
CDR3 DNA: TGTGCCAGCAGCCTTAGCGGGGGGCTCACAGATACGCAGTATTTT
clone size: many
D gene: TRBD2
V gene: TRBV12-3/TRBV12-4
J gene: TRBJ2-3

CDR3 protein: CASSFTGGGTEAFF
CDR3 DNA: TGTGCCAGCTCCTTCACAGGGGGCGGCACTGAAGCTTTCTTT
clone size: few
D gene: TRBD1
V gene: TRBV3-1
J gene: TRBJ1-1

CDR3 protein: CASSPRTAANTGELFF
CDR3 DNA: TGCGCCAGCAGTCCCCGGACAGCCGCGAACACCGGGGAGCTGTTTTTT
clone size: NA
D gene: NA
V gene: TRBV5-1
J gene: TRBJ2-2

CDR3 protein: CASSHLGPGNTIYF
CDR3 DNA: TGTGCCAGCAGCCACCTGGGGCCTGGAAACACCATATATTTT
clone size: few
D gene: NA
V gene: TRBV3-1
J gene: TRBJ1-3

CDR3 protein: CAISSGSETQYF
CDR3 DNA: TGTGCCATCAGCTCAGGATCAGAGACCCAGTACTTC
clone size: many
D gene: NA
V gene: TRBV10-3
J gene: TRBJ2-5

CDR3 protein: CSARVPGLAGGLANTGELFF
CDR3 DNA: TGCAGTGCTAGAGTCCCGGGACTAGCGGGGGGACTCGCGAACACCGGGGAGCTGTTTTTT
clone size: NA
D gene: TRBD2
V gene: TRBV20-1
J gene: TRBJ2-2